A single sample is the source of the 20 T cell receptor beta chains below, sequenced in a study of T cells in localized non-small cell lung cancer (dated by TCRdb to between 2020 and 2021). Libraries were built with the immunoSEQ multiplex PCR assay. TCRdb re-hosts the immuneACCESS table, in-frame sequences only. Its copies lack some clones; in the studies checked, an unresolved V gene accounts for under half of them, and the cause for the rest is not known. The sample table lists over 70,000 clones, approximately 91% of them with a count of one. Roughly 4.3% of the sample lies in the top ten. The sequencing here drew on PBMCs, taken before any cancer treatment. The origin of the receptors is a woman aged 35-70 years with stage II squamous cell lung carcinoma.

This clone was seen a few times. The V call is TRBV28, the J call TRBJ1-6; no reliable D call. Germline V gives CDR1 MDHEN, CDR2 SYDVKM. The CDR3 is made up of 13 amino acids. Trimming left V 5 bases short and J 6 bases short, with 8 bases between. This CDR3 is CASSKLGNSPLHF. The CDR3 DNA reads TGTGCCAGCAGTAAATTGGGTAATTCACCCCTCCACTTT.

There are a few counts of this clone. The gene calls are TRBV4-2 and TRBJ2-3; 12 bases fit TRBD2. V lost 1 base and J lost 6; bases outside the gene matches: 5. The CDR3 is 16 amino acids. Germline V gene sequence: CDR1 LGHNA, CDR2 YNFKEQ. CDR3 loop: CASSQASGGAGDTQYF. The CDR3 nucleotides are TGTGCCAGCAGCCAAGCTAGCGGGGGGGCCGGGGATACGCAGTATTTT.

There are a few counts of this clone. The rearrangement uses TRBV2 and TRBJ2-2, with D hard to call. CDR3 length: 14 residues. Germline V gene sequence: CDR1 SNHLY, CDR2 FYNNEI. Deletions cut 4 bases from V and 4 bases from J, with 10 bases between. The CDR3 protein is CASSVEQITGELFF. The CDR3 DNA is TGTGCCAGCAGTGTAGAACAGATCACCGGGGAGCTGTTTTTT. Full variable domain (rest looked up from reference TRBV2 and TRBJ2-2): EPEVTQTPSHQVTQMGQEVILRCVPISNHLYFYWYRQILGQKVEFLVSFYNNEISEKSEIFDDQFSVERPDGSNFTLKIRSTKLEDSAMYFCASSVEQITGELFFGEGSRLTVL.

The genes are TRBV6-5 and TRBJ2-7, with TRBD1 as a possible D gene (5 bases). The CDR3 length is 14 residues. Per the germline V gene, CDR1 is MNHEY and CDR2 is SVGAGI. Trimming cost V 0 bases and J 2 bases, with 8 bases left between them. As DNA, the CDR3 is TGTGCCAGCAGTTACTCCGCAGGGCCCTACGAGCAGTACTTC. This translates into CASSYSAGPYEQYF.

The V gene is TRBV27, the J gene TRBJ1-1; possible D gene TRBD1, 5 bases. V was cut by 2 bases and J by 1 base, with 14 bases left in between. The CDR3 runs 16 residues. From germline, CDR1 is MNHEY and CDR2 SMNVEV (reference sequence). The DNA for the CDR3 is TGTGCCAGCAGTTTACGGCCCCCGGGGCCGAACACTGAAGCTTTCTTT. It is translated as CASSLRPPGPNTEAFF.

This chain uses TRBV25-1 with TRBJ1-1, with a possible D match to TRBD1 (6 bases). The length of the CDR3 is 12 residues. The germline gives CDR1 MGHDK, CDR2 SYGVNS. Trimming cost V 5 bases and J 11 bases, with 15 bases left between them. CDR3 coding DNA: TGTGCCAGCAGTACGACAGGTCTGCATGCTTTCTTT. It is translated as CASSTTGLHAFF. Based on the CDR3 plus reference TRBV25-1 and TRBJ1-1, the full variable domain is EADIYQTPRYLVIGTGKKITLECSQTMGHDKMYWYQQDPGMELHLIHYSYGVNSTEKGDLSSESTVSRIRTEHFPLTLESARPSHTSQYLCASSTTGLHAFFGQGTRLTVV.

The chain couples TRBV6-6 to TRBJ1-2, with D unclear. Trimming shortened V by 0 bases and J by 4 bases, and 12 bases separated the two germline ends. The germline V gene has CDR1 MNHNY and CDR2 SVGAGI (reference sequence). CDR3 length: 15 residues. CDR3 in amino acids: CASSYSANWGYGYTF. CDR3 nucleotide sequence: TGTGCCAGCAGTTACTCCGCCAATTGGGGCTATGGCTACACCTTC.

V gene TRBV5-1 combines with J gene TRBJ1-2; the D is unclear. From germline, CDR1 is SGHRS and CDR2 YFSETQ. V was pared by 4 bases and J by 0 bases, with 16 bases between. This CDR3 contains 16 residues. CDR3 in amino acids: CASSLFGGGPNYGYTF. The CDR3 DNA is TGCGCCAGCAGCCTCTTCGGCGGTGGCCCTAACTATGGCTACACCTTC.

J is TRBJ2-1 and V is TRBV11-2; 7 bases line up with TRBD2. The length of the CDR3 is 15 residues. J was trimmed by 6 bases and V by 5 bases; bases with no gene match: 10. Germline CDR1 is SGHAT and CDR2 is FQNNGV. The DNA for the CDR3 is TGTGCCAGCAGCCCTATGGGGACTACATCCAATGAGCAGTTCTTC. Its translation is CASSPMGTTSNEQFF.

The V gene is TRBV6-6, the J gene TRBJ1-6; weak D call: TRBD1 (6 bases). The germline V and J ends were trimmed by 6 bases and 8 bases, with 14 bases remaining between them. Germline V CDR1 and CDR2: MNHNY, SVGAGI (reference sequence). There are 14 residues in the CDR3. CDR3 nucleotides: TGTGCCAGCAGCCGATCAGGGGCGGATTCACCCCTCCACTTT. Amino acids: CASSRSGADSPLHF.

In nucleotides, the CDR3 is TGCGCCAGCAGCTTTGGCGGGGAGCAGTACTTC. Its protein product is CASSFGGEQYF. This chain uses TRBV5-1 with TRBJ2-7; D perhaps matches TRBD2 (5 bases). The CDR3 length is 11 residues. Germline CDR1 reads SGHRS; CDR2 reads YFSETQ. V lost 2 bases to trimming and J lost 7 bases, with 7 bases between them.

The V gene is TRBV10-3, the J gene TRBJ2-3; tentatively, D is TRBD1 or TRBD2 (5 bases each). V lost 10 bases and J 2 bases, leaving 16 bases between the germline ends. The CDR3 spans 14 residues. Germline CDR1 and CDR2: ENHRY and SYGVKD. This CDR3 is CATNTGRVTDTQYF. The CDR3 DNA is TGTGCCACAAATACGGGGCGAGTCACAGATACGCAGTATTTT.

V and J are TRBV5-1 and TRBJ2-7; D might be TRBD1 (6 bases). The germline V and J ends were trimmed by 3 bases and 0 bases, with 16 bases remaining between them. Germline V gene data show CDR1 as SGHRS and CDR2 as YFSETQ. This CDR3 spans 16 amino acids. The CDR3 DNA reads TGCGCCAGCAGCTCATCGACAGGCAGGAGCTCCTACGAGCAGTACTTC. It is translated as CASSSSTGRSSYEQYF.

V is TRBV11-2 and J is TRBJ1-5; unclear D gene. Trimming took 4 bases from V and 7 from J, leaving 14 bases between them. The CDR3 loop spans 14 amino acids. Germline V gene sequence: CDR1 SGHAT, CDR2 FQNNGV. DNA of the CDR3: TGTGCCAGCAGCTCCGCGGTTTTTGGCCAGCCCCAGCATTTT. It yields the protein CASSSAVFGQPQHF. Looking up the rest from reference TRBV11-2 and TRBJ1-5 gives the full variable domain: EAGVAQSPRYKIIEKRQSVAFWCNPISGHATLYWYQQILGQGPKLLIQFQNNGVVDDSQLPKDRFSAERLKGVDSTLKIQPAKLEDSAVYLCASSSAVFGQPQHFGDGTRLSIL.

This sequence joins TRBV19 and TRBJ1-2, with D unclear. The CDR3 spans 12 residues. The germline V gene encodes CDR1 LNHDA and CDR2 SQIVND (reference sequence). The V gene lost 7 bases and the J gene lost 6 bases, with 12 bases spanning the gap. The chain's CDR3 is CASTYSGNGYTF. The CDR3 DNA is TGTGCCAGTACCTACAGCGGGAATGGCTACACCTTC.

This clone has a handful of counts. V is TRBV19 and J is TRBJ1-2, with a weak D call TRBD1 (6 bases). The CDR3 sequence is 13 residues long. Deletions cut 6 bases from V and 3 bases from J, with 11 bases between. The germline CDR1 and CDR2 sequences are LNHDA and SQIVND (reference sequence). The CDR3 DNA is TGTGCCAGTAGCCCACAGGGTTACTATGGCTACACCTTC. This sequence encodes CASSPQGYYGYTF.

V gene TRBV9 combines with J gene TRBJ2-1; D ambiguous. The CDR3 runs 12 residues. V was trimmed by 3 bases and J by 8 bases, leaving 9 bases between them. CDR1 SGDLS and CDR2 YYNGEE come from the germline V gene. The CDR3 spells CASSASGDEQFF. For the CDR3, the DNA is TGTGCCAGCAGCGCCTCTGGCGATGAGCAGTTCTTC. The entire variable domain, with the rest obtained from reference TRBV9 and TRBJ2-1, is as follows: DSGVTQTPKHLITATGQRVTLRCSPRSGDLSVYWYQQSLDQGLQFLIQYYNGEERAKGNILERFSAQQFPDLHSELNLSSLELGDSALYFCASSASGDEQFFGPGTRLTVL.

This chain connects TRBV7-2 to TRBJ1-5, with TRBD1 matching over 9 bases. V shed 7 bases, J shed 2 bases, and the junction held 3 bases outside the gene matches. This CDR3 comprises 14 residues. The germline CDR1 and CDR2 sequences are SGHTA and FQGNSA. The CDR3 sequence is CASTRDRGNQPQHF. The CDR3 DNA is TGTGCCAGCACCCGGGACAGGGGCAATCAGCCCCAGCATTTT. Full variable domain (remainder filled in from reference TRBV7-2 and TRBJ1-5): GAGVSQSPSNKVTEKGKDVELRCDPISGHTALYWYRQSLGQGLEFLIYFQGNSAPDKSGLPSDRFSAERTGGSVSTLTIQRTQQEDSAVYLCASTRDRGNQPQHFGDGTRLSIL.

The V and J genes are TRBV9 and TRBJ1-6, with D possibly matching TRBD1 (5 bases). The CDR3 length is 16 residues. Trimming took off 2 bases at V and 5 bases at J, with 14 bases between the two ends. Germline V gives CDR1 SGDLS, CDR2 YYNGEE. The CDR3 reads CASSVTLTADNSPLHF. The CDR3 DNA sequence: TGTGCCAGCAGCGTCACACTGACAGCAGATAATTCACCCCTCCACTTT.

The chain carries TRBV19 and TRBJ1-1; 11 nucleotides agree with TRBD1. V lost 5 bases, J lost 6 bases, and 14 bases stayed unmatched. The CDR3 has 17 residues. Germline V gene data show CDR1 as LNHDA and CDR2 as SQIVND (reference sequence). In DNA, the CDR3 is TGTGCCAGTAGTTTCCGCCGGACAGGGGGCGGAAGCTCTGAAGCTTTCTTT. This codes for CASSFRRTGGGSSEAFF. Full variable domain (outside the CDR3, taken from reference TRBV19 and TRBJ1-1): DGGITQSPKYLFRKEGQNVTLSCEQNLNHDAMYWYRQDPGQGLRLIYYSQIVNDFQKGDIAEGYSVSREKKESFPLTVTSAQKNPTAFYLCASSFRRTGGGSSEAFFGQGTRLTVV.